Presented here are 8 T cell receptor beta chains from one specimen sequenced in a study of cytomegalovirus exposure and HLA in healthy donors. Primers: 60 Vbeta forward and 13 Jbeta reverse. Some clones are missing from TCRdb's copy, which holds only in-frame ones; the method was immunoSEQ multiplex PCR. The listing contains 38,000 or so clones. Sequenced input: PBMCs. These receptors came from a man aged 30-40 years in good health and CMV-seronegative.

This chain uses TRBV6-4 with TRBJ1-5, with D uncertain. This CDR3 has 14 residues. V was cut by 4 bases and J by 3 bases, with 10 bases left in between. Germline CDR1 is MRHNA and CDR2 is SNTAGT. In DNA, the CDR3 is TGTGCCAGCAGTGGAGGGAGAGTCAATCAGCCCCAGCATTTT. Its translation is CASSGGRVNQPQHF.

On this clone itself: The sample has other DNA sequences that encode this CDR3 too. The chain uses TRBV27 and TRBJ1-5, with 7 bases identical to TRBD1. V was pared by 3 bases and J by 2 bases, with 4 bases of the junction left unmatched. The CDR3 consists of 15 residues. Germline V gene sequence: CDR1 MNHEY, CDR2 SMNVEV (reference sequence). The CDR3 loop is CASSLSTGGNQPQHF. CDR3 sequence (DNA): TGTGCCAGCAGTTTGTCCACAGGGGGCAATCAGCCCCAGCATTTT.

The chain links TRBV18 to TRBJ1-1, with 7 positions matching TRBD1. The CDR3 is made up of 13 amino acids. Germline assignment: CDR1 KGHSH and CDR2 LQKENI. V gave up 3 bases and J gave up 4 bases; unmatched junction bases: 2. The CDR3 nucleotides read TGTGCCAGCTCACCGACAGGGCGCACTGAAGCTTTCTTT. The encoded protein is CASSPTGRTEAFF.

This rearrangement joins TRBV2 to TRBJ1-4; D gene unclear. The CDR3 is 13 amino acids. V was trimmed by 6 bases and J by 7 bases, leaving 12 bases between them. Germline V lookup: CDR1 SNHLY, CDR2 FYNNEI. The CDR3: CASSLDLGEKLFF. The CDR3 DNA sequence: TGTGCCAGCAGCCTTGACTTGGGTGAAAAACTGTTTTTT.

The chain uses TRBV5-1 and TRBJ1-1, with D possibly being TRBD1 (5 bases). Germline loops: CDR1 SGHRS, CDR2 YFSETQ. The CDR3 totals 15 residues. The V end was cut by 3 bases, the J end by 1 base, with 13 bases between. The CDR3 here is CASSSTGGPNTEAFF. Written as DNA, the CDR3 is TGCGCCAGCAGCTCGACCGGGGGACCGAACACTGAAGCTTTCTTT.

The chain couples TRBV6-1 to TRBJ1-2; 9 bases align to TRBD1. V trimming: 6 bases; J trimming: 6 bases; junction bases outside the gene matches: 5. The V gene's germline CDR1 is MNHNS and CDR2 SASEGT. This CDR3 has 13 amino acids. CDR3 protein: CASREQGADGYTF. The CDR3 coding sequence is TGTGCCAGCAGGGAACAGGGGGCCGATGGCTACACCTTC.

V usage is TRBV7-9 and J usage is TRBJ2-1; D is possibly TRBD2 (6 bases). The CDR3 loop spans 13 amino acids. Germline CDR1 is SEHNR and CDR2 is FQNEAQ (reference sequence). Trimming took off 4 bases at V and 4 bases at J, with 8 bases between the two ends. The CDR3 DNA is TGTGCCAGCAGCTCCGGACTATACAATGAGCAGTTCTTC. Translating gives CASSSGLYNEQFF.

The chain carries TRBV28 and TRBJ1-2; TRBD1 matches 7 bases. With 3 bases clipped from V and 2 bases from J, the junction kept 6 bases outside the gene matches. CDR1 and CDR2 (germline): MDHEN, SYDVKM. The CDR3 is made up of 15 amino acids. For the CDR3, the DNA is TGTGCCAGCAGTTTCCCCACAGGGGCCAACTATGGCTACACCTTC. It codes for CASSFPTGANYGYTF.